This T cell receptor beta chain stems from a study of blood T cell repertoires in COVID-19. Study at large: Sources were T cells, B-cell-depleted T cells, or PBMCs; the material itself was cDNA or gDNA.

CDR3 size: 14 residues. The germline V and J ends were trimmed by 4 bases and 1 base, with 10 bases remaining between them. CDR1 is SGHVS and CDR2 is FQNEAQ in the germline V gene. Here immunoSEQ multiplex PCR was the method, and the copy in TCRdb shows in-frame clones only, minus some. The sample holds roughly 49,000 clones; 80% to 90% are singletons and the top ten take around 5%. The TCR originated in a man aged 60 to 75 with active COVID-19. The specimen was peripheral blood. The chain has TRBV7-8 and TRBJ1-1, with a tentative D call TRBD1 (6 bases). The CDR3 loop reads CASSSGQPNTEAFF. The CDR3 bases are TGTGCCAGCAGCTCGGGACAACCGAACACTGAAGCTTTCTTT.